This T cell receptor (beta chain) was documented in a study of regulatory T cells in long-lasting Graves disease. Study observations and caveats: Limited samples may have lowered accuracy. Comparison showed that persistent patients shared more public clonotypes (under 3,000) than new patients (approximately 1,000).

Time point in this sample: newly diagnosed GD, antithyroid drugs for less than 3 months. PBMC-derived RNA was used for the TCR library. Libraries of TCR beta came from iRepertoire HTBI primers plus Arm-PCR of CDR3 regions. TCRdb ran MiXCR on the multiplex PCR reads and lists one entry per CDR3 protein. The sample lists 400,000 to 450,000 distinct CDR3 sequences; about 17% were seen once. This CDR3 spans 16 amino acids. V trimming: 0 bases; J trimming: 12 bases; junction bases outside the gene matches: 9. Per germline, CDR1 SGHAT and CDR2 FQNNGV. In this sample, this clonotype turned up many times. Its antigen is currently unknown. In addition, the sample was reused for a study of T cells in Graves' hyperthyroidism and ophthalmopathy. From that study: Among thyroid clonotypes expanded above 0.001, most also appeared in blood.

This sequence joins TRBV11-2 and TRBJ2-1, with 12 bases fitting TRBD2. The clonotype comes from a woman under 40 with Graves disease. The sample in question was peripheral blood mononuclear cells (PBMCs), obtained at new diagnosis, from a patient treated with antithyroid drugs. The chain's CDR3 is CASSLDGLAGGPRQFF. CDR3 sequence (DNA): TGTGCCAGCAGCTTAGACGGGCTAGCGGGAGGGCCGAGGCAGTTCTTC.